Listed here are 17 T cell receptor beta chains from one sample, sequenced in a study of T cell responses to AZD1222 COVID-19 vaccine. Profiled with immunoSEQ multiplex PCR; TCRdb holds only in-frame clones, not every one. The sample includes 100,000 to 150,000 clones, just over 90% of them seen just once. The source was peripheral blood, collected on day 0 of AZD1222 vaccination. These receptor sequences come from an adult in good health.

The chain is built from TRBV18 and TRBJ1-1, with 8 positions matching TRBD1. The CDR3 has 15 residues. The germline CDR1 and CDR2 sequences are KGHSH and LQKENI. V shed 2 bases and J 6 bases; nucleotides not matched to a gene: 8. The CDR3 region is CASSPIRTGLPEAFF. In DNA form, the CDR3 reads TGTGCCAGCTCACCAATTAGGACAGGGCTCCCTGAAGCTTTCTTT.

The DNA of the CDR3 is TGTGCCAGTAGTGCTAGCGGGGGCTCCTACAATGAGCAGTTCTTC. Translation: CASSASGGSYNEQFF. The gene calls are TRBV19 and TRBJ2-1; 10 bases line up with TRBD2. CDR1 and CDR2 from the germline V gene are LNHDA and SQIVND (reference sequence). With 5 bases clipped from V and 0 bases from J, the junction kept 1 base outside the gene matches. The CDR3 is 15 residues long. Filled out from reference TRBV19 and TRBJ2-1, the complete variable domain reads DGGITQSPKYLFRKEGQNVTLSCEQNLNHDAMYWYRQDPGQGLRLIYYSQIVNDFQKGDIAEGYSVSREKKESFPLTVTSAQKNPTAFYLCASSASGGSYNEQFFGPGTRLTVL.

V is TRBV27 and J is TRBJ1-3; TRBD1 is a possible D gene (5 bases). CDR1 and CDR2 (germline): MNHEY, SMNVEV (reference sequence). The CDR3 covers 16 residues. The V end lost 4 bases, the J end lost 0 bases, and 13 bases lay between the germline ends. CDR3: CASSSGTPSSGNTIYF. In DNA form, the CDR3 reads TGTGCCAGCAGTTCAGGGACCCCCAGCTCTGGAAACACCATATATTTT.

The chain has TRBV19 and TRBJ2-7; D gene ambiguous. The germline V gene encodes CDR1 LNHDA and CDR2 SQIVND (reference sequence). V lost 3 bases to trimming and J lost 6 bases, with 6 bases between them. There are 11 residues in the CDR3. In nucleotides, the CDR3 is TGTGCCAGTAGTATTAACGGCGAGCAGTACTTC. This encodes CASSINGEQYF. Drawing the rest from reference TRBV19 and TRBJ2-7, the complete variable domain is DGGITQSPKYLFRKEGQNVTLSCEQNLNHDAMYWYRQDPGQGLRLIYYSQIVNDFQKGDIAEGYSVSREKKESFPLTVTSAQKNPTAFYLCASSINGEQYFGPGTRLTVT.

A few counts support this clone. This CDR3 reads CASSWRTGSDSPLHF. The CDR3 DNA follows: TGTGCCAGCAGCTGGAGAACAGGGTCCGATTCACCCCTCCACTTT. The rearrangement joins TRBV7-2 to TRBJ1-6, with D maybe TRBD1 (6 bases). V was shortened by 4 bases and J by 8 bases, with 15 bases between the two germline ends. CDR1 SGHTA and CDR2 FQGNSA come from the germline V gene. The CDR3 has 15 residues. Looking up the rest from reference TRBV7-2 and TRBJ1-6 gives the full variable domain: GAGVSQSPSNKVTEKGKDVELRCDPISGHTALYWYRQSLGQGLEFLIYFQGNSAPDKSGLPSDRFSAERTGGSVSTLTIQRTQQEDSAVYLCASSWRTGSDSPLHFGNGTRLTVT.

The V call is TRBV30, the J call TRBJ2-2; 7 bases agree with TRBD1. CDR3 length equals 15 residues. Unmatched junction bases numbered 8, after V lost 1 base and J lost 6 bases. Per germline, CDR1 GTSNPN and CDR2 SVGIG (reference sequence). Written as DNA, the CDR3 is TGTGCCTGGAGTGACAGGGGTCTTTCGTCCGGGGAGCTGTTTTTT. Its protein product is CAWSDRGLSSGELFF.

The table lists this clone with a count of one. The genes are TRBV2 and TRBJ1-1; 7 bases line up with TRBD1. Germline values: CDR1 SNHLY, CDR2 FYNNEI. CDR3 length: 15 amino acids. Trimming at V came to 6 bases and at J to 1 base, leaving 8 bases not matched to a gene. The CDR3 sequence is CASSLNRGGNTEAFF. The CDR3 DNA follows: TGTGCCAGCAGCCTCAACAGGGGCGGGAACACTGAAGCTTTCTTT.

The CDR3 loop reads CASGLGTGTGELFF. The DNA of the CDR3 is TGTGCTAGTGGTCTCGGGACAGGGACCGGGGAGCTGTTTTTT. This chain joins TRBV12-5 and TRBJ2-2; 9 bases are a match to TRBD1. There are 14 residues in the CDR3. Per germline, CDR1 LGHNT and CDR2 FRNRAP. V was clipped by 5 bases and J by 5 bases; unmatched bases: 3.

The CDR3 spells CASSSQPGGLETQYF. In DNA, the CDR3 is TGTGCCAGCAGTTCCCAACCAGGGGGTTTGGAGACCCAGTACTTC. The chain carries TRBV6-5 and TRBJ2-5, with TRBD1 matching over 7 bases. Germline CDR1 reads MNHEY; CDR2 reads SVGAGI. CDR3 length: 15 residues. V gave up 4 bases and J gave up 5 bases; unmatched junction bases: 10.

J is TRBJ1-3 and V is TRBV28; D is undetermined. The CDR3 spans 16 residues. CDR1 is MDHEN and CDR2 is SYDVKM in the germline V gene. Trimming cost V 3 bases and J 1 base, with 13 bases left between them. The CDR3 DNA follows: TGTGCCAGCAGTTTGGACCCCGGCAGGTCTGGAAACACCATATATTTT. Translated: CASSLDPGRSGNTIYF. The variable domain in full, completed from reference TRBV28 and TRBJ1-3, reads DVKVTQSSRYLVKRTGEKVFLECVQDMDHENMFWYRQDPGLGLRLIYFSYDVKMKEKGDIPEGYSVSREKKERFSLILESASTNQTSMYLCASSLDPGRSGNTIYFGEGSWLTVV.

This chain links TRBV6-2 or TRBV6-3 with TRBJ1-6; a possible D gene is TRBD1 (5 bases). Germline-derived CDR1 and CDR2 are MNHEY and SVGEGT. Trimming shortened V by 6 bases and J by 0 bases, and 21 bases separated the two germline ends. The CDR3 is 19 residues long. The chain's CDR3 is CASSRTGAHSSSYNSPLHF. CDR3 DNA: TGTGCCAGCAGCCGAACAGGCGCCCATTCGAGCTCCTATAATTCACCCCTCCACTTT.

This chain joins TRBV25-1 and TRBJ1-2; weak D call: TRBD1 (5 bases). The CDR3 has 14 amino acids. The V end was cut by 3 bases, the J end by 0 bases, with 8 bases between. In germline, CDR1 is MGHDK, CDR2 SYGVNS. CDR3 sequence: CASSDRGTNYGYTF. For the CDR3, the DNA is TGTGCCAGCAGTGATCGGGGGACTAACTATGGCTACACCTTC.

The chain links TRBV5-8 to TRBJ1-5; possible D gene TRBD1, 5 bases. This CDR3 has 16 amino acids. Trimming shortened V by 1 base and J by 2 bases, and 13 bases separated the two germline ends. Germline CDR1 is SGHTS and CDR2 is YDEGEE. CDR3 in amino acids: CASSLPRRGGNQPQHF. The DNA for the CDR3 is TGTGCCAGCAGCTTGCCTCGGAGGGGAGGCAATCAGCCCCAGCATTTT.

The chain links TRBV28 to TRBJ1-2; the match to TRBD1 covers 10 bases. Germline V gene data show CDR1 as MDHEN and CDR2 as SYDVKM. CDR3 length: 15 residues. V gave up 2 bases and J gave up 5 bases; unmatched junction bases: 5. CDR3 in DNA: TGTGCCAGCAGTTTAGGACAGGGGGTAAAGTATGGCTACACCTTC. Encoded protein: CASSLGQGVKYGYTF.

This sequence joins TRBV5-6 and TRBJ1-1, with D possibly TRBD1 on 5 matching bases. Looked up from germline, CDR1 is SGHDT and CDR2 is YYEEEE. The CDR3 sequence is 14 residues long. With 2 bases removed from V and 10 bases from J, the gap between germline ends came to 18 bases. This chain's CDR3 is CASSLPGPRSGAFF. The CDR3 region has the DNA TGTGCCAGCAGCTTACCGGGACCGCGGTCGGGAGCTTTCTTT.

This clone has a handful of counts. The chain couples TRBV27 to TRBJ2-3; 11 bases line up with TRBD2. Germline V gives CDR1 MNHEY, CDR2 SMNVEV (reference sequence). Trimming cost V 5 bases and J 3 bases; bases outside gene matches: 4. The CDR3 extends over 15 amino acids. The CDR3 sequence is CASSTLAGGTDTQYF. CDR3 DNA sequence: TGTGCCAGCAGTACCTTAGCGGGGGGGACAGATACGCAGTATTTT.

This chain connects TRBV7-9 to TRBJ1-4; possibly TRBD1 for D (6 bases). This CDR3 has 18 amino acids. The V gene's germline CDR1 is SEHNR and CDR2 FQNEAQ (reference sequence). Trimming stripped 2 bases from V and 0 bases from J, with 16 bases between. CDR3 sequence: CASSLWRGVLATNEKLFF. CDR3 nucleotides: TGTGCCAGCAGCTTATGGAGGGGGGTCTTGGCAACTAATGAAAAACTGTTTTTT.